This T cell receptor beta chain was documented in a study of T cells in Graves' hyperthyroidism and ophthalmopathy (dated by TCRdb to between 2017 and 2020). Context from the whole study: Peripheral blood was sampled at the time of initial diagnosis, prior to any treatment. To identify TCR V-J signatures that set the groups apart, the researchers used a discovery cohort of 95 to 100 patients, made up of roughly 40 with Graves' ophthalmopathy and 55 to 65 with stable Graves' hyperthyroidism. Prospective prediction of ophthalmopathy was tested in an independent validation cohort of 18 to 20 hyperthyroidism patients and around 16 patients who later progressed to ophthalmopathy. For training and testing, the 95 to 100 patients in the discovery cohort were randomly divided in a 7:3 ratio. In addition, the study compared T-cell repertoires in thyroid tissue and in blood from 6 or 7 Graves' hyperthyroidism patients. Once sampling was done, hyperthyroidism patients were given methimazole at a starting dose of 30 mg daily, whereas ophthalmopathy patients were given high-dose intravenous methylprednisolone. TCR Vbeta CDR3 sequencing of 135 peripheral blood samples (around 45 ophthalmopathy, around 80 hyperthyroidism and approximately 17 progressor patients) is reported in the paper.

Stable Graves' hyperthyroidism was defined as no progression to ophthalmopathy during 18 months of follow-up. The hyperthyroidism patients were between 18 and 65 years old and newly diagnosed, with a disease duration of less than 2 months. Patients with uncontrolled infections, other autoimmune diseases, pregnancy or lactation were excluded. Clinical symptoms, serum thyroxine and TRAb, thyroid ultrasound, and orbital computed tomography formed the basis for the diagnoses. PBMCs were isolated from about 10 ml of fresh peripheral blood by Ficoll-Paque density gradient centrifugation. Trizol reagent was used to extract total RNA, and RNA quality was then checked on an Agilent 2100 Bioanalyzer. This clonotype was found many times. Its recognized antigen is unknown. Base qualities are not recorded, but no much larger clone differs from it by a single base. V loses 4 bases, J loses 3 bases, and the germline ends lie 10 bases apart. The cysteine opens and the phenylalanine closes a CDR3 of 14 amino acids. Only the CDR3 region is kept as DNA, spanning 42 bases read in frame from base 1. Sequences MDHEN (CDR1) and SYDVKM (CDR2) are obtained from the germline V gene.

The TCR beta CDR3 regions were amplified from the RNA transcripts. For the first round of RT-PCR on the TCR CDR3, the HTBI primer set was used together with the Qiagen OneStep RT-PCR kit. Libraries were constructed in a second round of multiplex PCR, after which size selection and purification were carried out. Sequencing of the libraries was done on an Illumina HiSeq2000 using paired-end 100 bp reads. Concerning the study's data processing: SOAPnuke was used to process the raw data, with reads discarded if the reads contained adapters or uncalled bases, had a mean Phred below 15, or lacked an exact constant-primer or identifier match. COPE v1.2.5 was used to merge the high-quality paired reads, and each unique nucleotide sequence was defined as a clonotype. MiTCR v1.1 was used to align clonotypes to the IMGT TRBV, TRBD and TRBJ reference segments. The analysis was restricted to V-J combinations with a frequency above 0.0001, which together covered about 99% of the repertoires. The TCS score was defined as the ratio of F50 (clonal expansion) to E x V (chaos), calculated using BLOSUM62-based TCRdist between CDR3 peptides within each V-J. Welch's t-statistics and random forest reduced roughly 500 V-J features to 13, which were used in a naive Bayes classifier (R e1071). TCRdb passed the public sequencing reads through fastp at Q25 and MiXCR, retaining productive beta sequences. Each CDR3 protein appears once, grouped with its most common genes and DNA. The V and J calls come from TCRdb's annotation, not from the publication. A total of hundreds of thousands of distinct CDR3 sequences appear in this sample, about a sixth of them only once. Together, the top ten hold 3% to 4% of the sample.

The study at large found these results: Ophthalmopathy was separated from stable hyperthyroidism by a 13 V-J signature model, with approximately 85% sensitivity and just over 81% specificity obtained in cross-validation and 80%/75% obtained in testing. No statistical method was used to set the sample size in advance, and investigators knew the group allocation. Blood samples also contained most of the expanded thyroid clonotypes (frequency above 0.001), which suggests that blood repertoires may reflect thyroid immune responses. In validation, progression to ophthalmopathy was predicted by the model with roughly 71% sensitivity and 72.22% specificity, a median of around 5.9 months before onset.

The sequence was collected from a woman aged 30 to 39 with Graves' hyperthyroidism. The sequence links TRBV28 to TRBJ2-1, with TRBD2 perhaps the D gene, on 6 matching bases. The source material was blood. The DNA reads as follows: TGTGCCAGCAGTTACCGCGGGGACTACAATGAGCAGTTCTTC. This codes for CASSYRGDYNEQFF.